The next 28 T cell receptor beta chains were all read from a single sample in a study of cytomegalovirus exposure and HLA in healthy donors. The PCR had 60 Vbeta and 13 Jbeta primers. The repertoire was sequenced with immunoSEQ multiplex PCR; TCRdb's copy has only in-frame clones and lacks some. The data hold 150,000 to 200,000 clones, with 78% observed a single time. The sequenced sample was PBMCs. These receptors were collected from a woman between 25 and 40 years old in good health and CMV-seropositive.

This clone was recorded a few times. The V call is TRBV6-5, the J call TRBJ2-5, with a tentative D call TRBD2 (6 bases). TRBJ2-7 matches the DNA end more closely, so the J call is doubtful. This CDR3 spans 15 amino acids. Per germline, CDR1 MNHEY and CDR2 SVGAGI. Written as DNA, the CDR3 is TGTGCCAGCAGTTACGAAGGGAGGATGTCCTACGAGCAGTACTTC. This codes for CASSYEGRMSYEQYF.

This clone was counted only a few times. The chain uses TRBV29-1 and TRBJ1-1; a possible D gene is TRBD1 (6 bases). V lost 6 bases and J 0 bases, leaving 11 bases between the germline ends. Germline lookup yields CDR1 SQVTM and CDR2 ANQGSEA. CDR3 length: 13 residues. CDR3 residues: CSVSGDLNTEAFF. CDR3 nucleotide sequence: TGCAGCGTATCAGGGGACCTGAACACTGAAGCTTTCTTT. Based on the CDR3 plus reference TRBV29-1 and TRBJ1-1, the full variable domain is SAVISQKPSRDICQRGTSLTIQCQVDSQVTMMFWYRQQPGQSLTLIATANQGSEATYESGFVIDKFPISRPNLTFSTLTVSNMSPEDSSIYLCSVSGDLNTEAFFGQGTRLTVV.

This CDR3 reads CASSYYLGDSPLHF. The DNA of the CDR3 is TGTGCCAGCAGTTACTATCTCGGGGATTCACCCCTCCACTTT. The chain has TRBV6-5 and TRBJ1-6; no reliable D call. Germline V gene lookup returns CDR1 MNHEY and CDR2 SVGAGI. This CDR3 spans 14 amino acids. Trimming pared 1 base from V and 8 bases from J, leaving 9 bases between.

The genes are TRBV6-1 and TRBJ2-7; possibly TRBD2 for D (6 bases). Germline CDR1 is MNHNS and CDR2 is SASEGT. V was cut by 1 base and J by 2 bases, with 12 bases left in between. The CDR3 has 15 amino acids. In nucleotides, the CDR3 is TGTGCCAGCAGTGAAGGGGGGGTAGGGGCCTACGAGCAGTACTTC. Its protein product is CASSEGGVGAYEQYF.

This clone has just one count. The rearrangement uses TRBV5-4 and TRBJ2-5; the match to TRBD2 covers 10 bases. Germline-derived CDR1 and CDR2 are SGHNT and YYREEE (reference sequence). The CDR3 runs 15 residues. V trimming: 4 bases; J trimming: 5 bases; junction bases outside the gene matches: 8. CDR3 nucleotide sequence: TGTGCCAGCAGCCAACAGCGGGGGGGTGTGGAGACCCAGTACTTC. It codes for CASSQQRGGVETQYF.

In DNA, the CDR3 is TGTGCCAGCAGTTACTCGATTCTAACCGAGAAGGAGACCCAGTACTTC. This encodes CASSYSILTEKETQYF. The rearrangement uses TRBV6-6 and TRBJ2-5; D unresolved. The CDR3 spans 16 residues. Germline-derived CDR1 and CDR2 are MNHNY and SVGAGI (reference sequence). Trimming took 0 bases from V and 5 from J, leaving 16 bases between them.

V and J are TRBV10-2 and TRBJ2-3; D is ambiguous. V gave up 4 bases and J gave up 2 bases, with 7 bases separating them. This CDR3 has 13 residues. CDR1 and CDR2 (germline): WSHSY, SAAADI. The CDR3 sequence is CASSVGDTDTQYF. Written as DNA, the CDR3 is TGCGCCAGCAGTGTTGGAGACACAGATACGCAGTATTTT.

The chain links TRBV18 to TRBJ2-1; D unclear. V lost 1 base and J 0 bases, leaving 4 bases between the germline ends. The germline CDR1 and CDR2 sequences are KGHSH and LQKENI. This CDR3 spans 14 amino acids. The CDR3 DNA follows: TGTGCCAGCTCACCACTCCACTCCTACAATGAGCAGTTCTTC. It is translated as CASSPLHSYNEQFF.

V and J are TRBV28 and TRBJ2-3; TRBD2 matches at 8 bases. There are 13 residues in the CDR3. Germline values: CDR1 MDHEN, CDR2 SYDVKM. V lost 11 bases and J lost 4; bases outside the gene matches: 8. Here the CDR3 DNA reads TGTGCCTCGAGCGGGAGAACGGCAGATACGCAGTATTTT. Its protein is CASSGRTADTQYF.

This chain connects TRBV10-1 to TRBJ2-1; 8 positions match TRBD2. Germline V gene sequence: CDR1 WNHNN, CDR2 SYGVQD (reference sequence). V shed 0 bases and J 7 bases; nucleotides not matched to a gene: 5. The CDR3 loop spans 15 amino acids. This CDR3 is CASSESIAGSNEQFF. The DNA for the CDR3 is TGCGCCAGCAGTGAGTCAATAGCGGGGTCAAATGAGCAGTTCTTC.

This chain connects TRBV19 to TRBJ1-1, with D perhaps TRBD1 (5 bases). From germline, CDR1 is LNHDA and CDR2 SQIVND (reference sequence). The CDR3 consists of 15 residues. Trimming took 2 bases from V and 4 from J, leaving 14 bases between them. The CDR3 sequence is CASSIWWQGTTEAFF. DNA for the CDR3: TGTGCCAGTAGTATATGGTGGCAGGGCACCACTGAAGCTTTCTTT.

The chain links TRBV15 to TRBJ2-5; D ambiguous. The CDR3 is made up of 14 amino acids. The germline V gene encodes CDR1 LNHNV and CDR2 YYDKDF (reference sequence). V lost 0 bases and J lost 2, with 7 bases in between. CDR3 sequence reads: CATSRDVQQETQYF. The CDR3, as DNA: TGTGCCACCAGCAGAGATGTACAGCAAGAGACCCAGTACTTC.

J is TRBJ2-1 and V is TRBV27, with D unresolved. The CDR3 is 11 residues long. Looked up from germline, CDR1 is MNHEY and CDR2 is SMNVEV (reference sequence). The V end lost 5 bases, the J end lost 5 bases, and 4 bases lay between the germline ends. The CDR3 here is CASSRDNEQFF. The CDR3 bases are TGTGCCAGCAGTCGGGACAATGAGCAGTTCTTC.

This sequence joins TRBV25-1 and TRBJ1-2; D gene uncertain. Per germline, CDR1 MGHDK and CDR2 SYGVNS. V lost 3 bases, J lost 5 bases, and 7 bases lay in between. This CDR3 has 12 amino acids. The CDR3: CASSDLLYGYTF. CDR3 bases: TGTGCCAGCAGTGACTTATTGTATGGCTACACCTTC.

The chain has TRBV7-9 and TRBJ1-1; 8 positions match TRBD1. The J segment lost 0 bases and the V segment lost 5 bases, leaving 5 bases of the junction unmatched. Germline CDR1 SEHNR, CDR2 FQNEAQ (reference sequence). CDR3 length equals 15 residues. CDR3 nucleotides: TGTGCCAGCAGCATTTCGACAGGGGTGAACACTGAAGCTTTCTTT. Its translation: CASSISTGVNTEAFF.

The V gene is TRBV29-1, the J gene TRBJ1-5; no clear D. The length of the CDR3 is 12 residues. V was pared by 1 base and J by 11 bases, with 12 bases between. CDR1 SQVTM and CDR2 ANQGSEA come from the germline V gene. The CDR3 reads CSVEADSGAQHF. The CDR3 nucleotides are TGCAGCGTTGAAGCCGATTCCGGGGCCCAGCATTTT.

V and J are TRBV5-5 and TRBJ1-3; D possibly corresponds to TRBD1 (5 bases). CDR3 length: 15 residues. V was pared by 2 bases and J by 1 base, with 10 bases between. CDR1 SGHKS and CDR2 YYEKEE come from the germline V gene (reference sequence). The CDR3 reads CASSFDRGSGNTIYF. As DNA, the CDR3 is TGTGCCAGCAGCTTTGACCGGGGGTCTGGAAACACCATATATTTT.

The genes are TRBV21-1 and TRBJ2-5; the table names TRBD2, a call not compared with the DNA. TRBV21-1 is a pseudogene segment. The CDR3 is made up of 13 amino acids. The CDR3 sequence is CASGWGERETQYF. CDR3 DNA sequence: TGTGCCAGCGGGTGGGGAGAAAGGGAGACCCAGTACTTC.

The CDR3 is CASSIPGVAFF. The CDR3 nucleotides read TGTGCCAGTAGTATTCCCGGGGTGGCTTTCTTT. The V and J genes are TRBV19 and TRBJ1-1; D is undetermined. Trimming took 3 bases from V and 11 from J, leaving 10 bases between them. The length of the CDR3 is 11 residues. Germline CDR1 reads LNHDA; CDR2 reads SQIVND (reference sequence).

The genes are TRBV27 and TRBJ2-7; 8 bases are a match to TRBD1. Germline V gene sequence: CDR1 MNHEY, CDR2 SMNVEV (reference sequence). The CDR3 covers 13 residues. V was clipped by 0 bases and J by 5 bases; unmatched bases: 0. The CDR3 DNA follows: TGTGCCAGCAGTTTATCGACAGGGGACGAGCAGTACTTC. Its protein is CASSLSTGDEQYF.

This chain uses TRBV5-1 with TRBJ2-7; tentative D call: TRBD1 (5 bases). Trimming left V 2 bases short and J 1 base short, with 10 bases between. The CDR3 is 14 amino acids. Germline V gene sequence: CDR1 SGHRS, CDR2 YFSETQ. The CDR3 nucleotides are TGCGCCAGCAGCTTCCAGGGTGGGTCCTACGAGCAGTACTTC. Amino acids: CASSFQGGSYEQYF.

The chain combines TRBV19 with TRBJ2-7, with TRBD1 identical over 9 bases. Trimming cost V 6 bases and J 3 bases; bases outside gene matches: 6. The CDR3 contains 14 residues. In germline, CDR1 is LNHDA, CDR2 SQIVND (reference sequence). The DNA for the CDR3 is TGTGCCAGTAGCTTACGGGACAGGGACTACGAGCAGTACTTC. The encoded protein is CASSLRDRDYEQYF. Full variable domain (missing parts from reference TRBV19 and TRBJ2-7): DGGITQSPKYLFRKEGQNVTLSCEQNLNHDAMYWYRQDPGQGLRLIYYSQIVNDFQKGDIAEGYSVSREKKESFPLTVTSAQKNPTAFYLCASSLRDRDYEQYFGPGTRLTVT.

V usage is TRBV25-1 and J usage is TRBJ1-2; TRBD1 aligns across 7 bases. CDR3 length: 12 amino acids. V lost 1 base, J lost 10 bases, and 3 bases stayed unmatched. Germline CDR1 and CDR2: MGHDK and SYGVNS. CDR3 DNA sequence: TGTGCCAGCAGTGAATGGACAGGAGTCTACACCTTC. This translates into CASSEWTGVYTF.

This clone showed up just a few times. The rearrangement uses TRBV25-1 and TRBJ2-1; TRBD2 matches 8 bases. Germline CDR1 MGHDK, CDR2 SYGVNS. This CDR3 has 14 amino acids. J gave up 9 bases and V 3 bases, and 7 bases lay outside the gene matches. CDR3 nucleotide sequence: TGTGCCAGCAGTGAGGGGGGACTAGTAAGTGAGCAGTTCTTC. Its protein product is CASSEGGLVSEQFF.

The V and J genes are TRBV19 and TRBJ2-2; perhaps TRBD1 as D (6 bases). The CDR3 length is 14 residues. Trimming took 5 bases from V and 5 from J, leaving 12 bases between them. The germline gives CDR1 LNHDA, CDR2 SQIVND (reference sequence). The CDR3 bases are TGTGCCAGTAGTGCGACAGGTTCTACCGGGGAGCTGTTTTTT. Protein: CASSATGSTGELFF.

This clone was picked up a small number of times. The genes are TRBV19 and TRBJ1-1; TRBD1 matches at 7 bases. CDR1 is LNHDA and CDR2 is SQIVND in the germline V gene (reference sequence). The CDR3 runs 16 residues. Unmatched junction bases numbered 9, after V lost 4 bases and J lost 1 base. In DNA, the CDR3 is TGTGCCAGTAGTACTTGGACAGGACTCGGGAACACTGAAGCTTTCTTT. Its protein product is CASSTWTGLGNTEAFF. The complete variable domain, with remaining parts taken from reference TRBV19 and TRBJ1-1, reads DGGITQSPKYLFRKEGQNVTLSCEQNLNHDAMYWYRQDPGQGLRLIYYSQIVNDFQKGDIAEGYSVSREKKESFPLTVTSAQKNPTAFYLCASSTWTGLGNTEAFFGQGTRLTVV.

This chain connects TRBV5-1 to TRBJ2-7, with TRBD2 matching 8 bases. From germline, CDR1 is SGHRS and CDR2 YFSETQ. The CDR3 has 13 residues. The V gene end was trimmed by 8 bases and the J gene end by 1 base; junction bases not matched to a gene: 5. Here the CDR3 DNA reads TGCGCCAGTCGAACTAGCGGATCCTACGAGCAGTACTTC. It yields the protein CASRTSGSYEQYF. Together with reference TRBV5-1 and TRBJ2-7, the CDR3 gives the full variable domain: KAGVTQTPRYLIKTRGQQVTLSCSPISGHRSVSWYQQTPGQGLQFLFEYFSETQRNKGNFPGRFSGRQFSNSRSEMNVSTLELGDSALYLCASRTSGSYEQYFGPGTRLTVT.

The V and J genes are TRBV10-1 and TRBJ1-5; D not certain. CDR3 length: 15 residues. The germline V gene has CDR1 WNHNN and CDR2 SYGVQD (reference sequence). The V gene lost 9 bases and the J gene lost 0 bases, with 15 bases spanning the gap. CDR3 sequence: CASPAGKHSNQPQHF. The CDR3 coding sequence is TGCGCCAGTCCTGCCGGGAAACATAGCAATCAGCCCCAGCATTTT.